The present TCR beta chain was sequenced within a study of blood T cell repertoires in COVID-19. Study information: Nucleic acid was either cDNA or gDNA, and it came from T cells, B-cell-depleted T cells, or PBMCs.

The CDR3 loop spans 13 amino acids. The germline CDR1 and CDR2 sequences are ENHRY and SYGVKD. V gave up 5 bases and J gave up 7 bases, with 9 bases separating them. Those enrolled, adults aged about 18 to 89 years, came from about two dozen US areas. Researchers sorted participants into cohorts using their self-reported clinical history. Only in-frame clones appear in the TCRdb table, and some are missing; sequencing was by immunoSEQ multiplex PCR. The sample comprises some 200,000 clones, around 81% of which are singletons, and 7.5% rests with the top ten. Sequencing was carried out using PBMCs or T cells enriched from blood (not recorded which). This receptor was taken from a man aged 35-49 years who had recovered from COVID-19. The chain employs TRBV10-3 and TRBJ1-6; the D is unclear. In DNA form, the CDR3 reads TGTGCCATCAGTCTTGACGGGAATTCACCCCTCCACTTT. It encodes CAISLDGNSPLHF.